This TCR beta chain was retrieved from a study of T cells in Graves' hyperthyroidism and ophthalmopathy. Study at large: At initial diagnosis, before any treatment had begun, peripheral blood was obtained.

Each ophthalmopathy patient scored at least 3 on the Clinical Activity Score and at least 4 on NOSPECS grade, with duration under 3 months. From RNA transcripts, TCR beta CDR3 regions were amplified. The study used the HTBI primer set for a first-round RT-PCR of the TCR CDR3. TCRdb reprocessed the multiplex PCR reads via MiXCR and lists one record per CDR3 protein. The sample shows hundreds of thousands of distinct CDR3 sequences, 22% of them seen only once. V was pared by 6 bases and J by 5 bases, with 13 bases between. The length of the CDR3 is 13 residues. From germline, CDR1 is SNHLY and CDR2 FYNNEI.

What was sequenced was blood. This receptor was obtained from a man aged 25 to 40 with Graves' ophthalmopathy. The V gene is TRBV2, the J gene TRBJ2-5; D possibly corresponds to TRBD2 (6 bases). Written as DNA, the CDR3 is TGTGCCAGCAGAGCGGGTGGGGAGGAGACCCAGTACTTC. Protein product: CASRAGGEETQYF.